What follows describes a single T cell receptor (beta chain). This entry is derived from a study of blood T cell repertoires in COVID-19. Study-level information: Samples of COVID-19 (acute and convalescent) were obtained from the United States, Italy and Spain. The cDNA or gDNA used as material had been derived from T cells, B-cell-depleted T cells, or PBMCs.

V lost 5 bases, J lost 5 bases, and 8 bases stayed unmatched. The CDR3 sequence is 15 residues long. The V gene's germline CDR1 is MNHEY and CDR2 SVGAGI. Per the authors' pipeline: Scientists estimated how many nucleated cells there were by amplifying reference gene primers. The assay was immunoSEQ multiplex PCR, and TCRdb's table has in-frame clones only and misses some. V, J and clone size are taken as reported in that table, and D and trimming were inferred from the DNA itself. The data contain about 30,000 clones, about 90% of them singletons. The V call is TRBV6-5, the J call TRBJ2-2, with TRBD2 matching 7 bases. Sequencing input: peripheral blood. The origin of this receptor is a human donor with active COVID-19. The donor label of this sample is uncertain. CDR3 DNA: TGTGCCAGCAGTCCCTCGGGGGGTGGGACCGGGGAGCTGTTTTTT. Translating gives CASSPSGGGTGELFF.